Shown below are 27 T cell receptor beta chains from a single sample sequenced in a study of blood T cell repertoires in COVID-19. Measured with immunoSEQ multiplex PCR; TCRdb has only the in-frame clones, and not every one. The table includes around 26,000 clones, 92% detected once. Source material: peripheral blood. The receptors were sampled from a man aged 65-85 years with active COVID-19.

The chain carries TRBV9 and TRBJ1-1; 9 bases map to TRBD1. The ends lost 5 bases at V and 5 bases at J; junction bases unmatched: 10. CDR1 SGDLS and CDR2 YYNGEE come from the germline V gene. The CDR3 loop spans 15 amino acids. DNA for the CDR3: TGTGCCAGCAGTGTACTGCGGGACAGGGTTACTGAAGCTTTCTTT. Its protein is CASSVLRDRVTEAFF.

The rearrangement uses TRBV29-1 and TRBJ2-3; 7 nucleotides align to TRBD1. With V trimmed by 7 bases and J by 3 bases, 7 bases remained unmatched. Germline lookup yields CDR1 SQVTM and CDR2 ANQGSEA. CDR3 length: 13 residues. The CDR3 DNA reads as TGCAGCGGGAAGACAGGGAGTACAGATACGCAGTATTTT. This sequence encodes CSGKTGSTDTQYF.

The rearrangement joins TRBV7-2 to TRBJ2-3, with 7 bases lining up with TRBD1. Trimming cost V 5 bases and J 5 bases; bases outside gene matches: 13. This CDR3 is 16 amino acids long. The germline V gene encodes CDR1 SGHTA and CDR2 FQGNSA. For the CDR3, the DNA is TGTGCCAGCAGCCCGGTAGGGCAGGGGGTGGTAGATACGCAGTATTTT. Amino acid sequence: CASSPVGQGVVDTQYF.

This chain connects TRBV28 to TRBJ1-2; 12 nucleotides line up with TRBD1. Germline lookup yields CDR1 MDHEN and CDR2 SYDVKM. After removal of 6 bases from V and 7 bases from J, the junction contained 6 bases not matched to a gene. The CDR3 has 14 residues. The CDR3 DNA reads TGTGCCAGCAGAGCGGGACAGGGGGCAGTTGGCTACACCTTC. Encoded protein: CASRAGQGAVGYTF.

This chain connects TRBV28 to TRBJ1-5; D ambiguous. V was trimmed by 6 bases and J by 7 bases, leaving 10 bases between them. This CDR3 comprises 12 residues. Looked up from germline, CDR1 is MDHEN and CDR2 is SYDVKM. This CDR3 reads CASREWIQPQHF. The CDR3 DNA is TGTGCCAGCAGGGAGTGGATCCAGCCCCAGCATTTT.

The rearrangement joins TRBV20-1 to TRBJ1-5; D call uncertain. The CDR3 consists of 13 residues. Trimming cost V 3 bases and J 3 bases, with 9 bases left between them. Germline CDR1 and CDR2: DFQATT and SNEGSKA (reference sequence). The CDR3 protein is CSASSQPNQPQHF. The CDR3 DNA sequence: TGCAGTGCTAGTTCACAACCCAATCAGCCCCAGCATTTT.

The V and J genes are TRBV2 and TRBJ1-5; D is ambiguous. Germline V gene sequence: CDR1 SNHLY, CDR2 FYNNEI. V gave up 6 bases and J gave up 1 base, with 13 bases separating them. The CDR3 length is 15 residues. CDR3 bases: TGTGCCAGCAGGCGTGGGTCAGCGAGCAATCAGCCCCAGCATTTT. Protein: CASRRGSASNQPQHF.

CDR3 sequence reads: CASSFRRWGLSNQPQHF. DNA of the CDR3: TGTGCCAGCAGTTTCCGCAGGTGGGGACTTAGCAATCAGCCCCAGCATTTT. This rearrangement joins TRBV28 to TRBJ1-5; D possibly corresponds to TRBD1 (5 bases). The CDR3 contains 17 residues. Germline V gene sequence: CDR1 MDHEN, CDR2 SYDVKM. Trimming took 3 bases from V and 0 from J, leaving 15 bases between them.

The gene calls are TRBV4-3 and TRBJ2-7; 9 bases align to TRBD2. Germline V CDR1 and CDR2: LGHNA, YSLEER. V lost 0 bases to trimming and J lost 1 base; unmatched junction nucleotides: 4. The CDR3 is 16 residues long. CDR3: CASSQDGAGGSYEQYF. CDR3 coding DNA: TGCGCCAGCAGCCAAGATGGAGCGGGGGGTTCCTACGAGCAGTACTTC.

This clone was observed a handful of times. The chain has TRBV24-1 and TRBJ2-1; 8 positions agree with TRBD2. V was pared by 4 bases and J by 2 bases, with 6 bases of the junction left unmatched. Germline V lookup: CDR1 KGHDR, CDR2 SFDVKD. This CDR3 has 16 amino acids. CDR3 in amino acids: CATSDPTGGAYNEQFF. For the CDR3, the DNA is TGTGCCACCAGTGACCCGACCGGGGGGGCCTACAATGAGCAGTTCTTC.

The J gene is TRBJ2-7, the V gene TRBV30; tentatively, D is TRBD1 (6 bases). CDR3 length: 14 amino acids. V shed 2 bases and J shed 6 bases, with 17 bases lying between them. Germline CDR1 reads GTSNPN; CDR2 reads SVGIG (reference sequence). CDR3 loop: CAWSPDSPPSEQYF. In DNA form, the CDR3 reads TGTGCCTGGAGTCCGGACAGTCCCCCCTCCGAGCAGTACTTC.

The genes are TRBV7-8 and TRBJ2-2; no clear D. The V gene lost 1 base and the J gene lost 5 bases, with 8 bases spanning the gap. This CDR3 comprises 14 residues. Germline values: CDR1 SGHVS, CDR2 FQNEAQ. Written as DNA, the CDR3 is TGTGCCAGCAGCTTAGTCGGAGCGACCGGGGAGCTGTTTTTT. This gives the protein CASSLVGATGELFF.

The chain combines TRBV7-3 with TRBJ2-2; D is perhaps TRBD2 (5 bases). V dropped 5 bases and J dropped 4 bases, with 11 bases sitting between them. In germline, CDR1 is SGHTA, CDR2 FQGTGA. CDR3 size: 14 residues. CDR3 residues: CASSPGRGTGELFF. CDR3 coding DNA: TGTGCCAGCAGCCCCGGTCGGGGCACCGGGGAGCTGTTTTTT.

V gene TRBV7-2 combines with J gene TRBJ2-7; TRBD1 agrees at 9 bases. The germline gives CDR1 SGHTA, CDR2 FQGNSA. CDR3 length: 15 residues. With 5 bases clipped from V and 1 base from J, the junction kept 6 bases outside the gene matches. Written as DNA, the CDR3 is TGTGCCAGCAGCCCAGGGGGGACAGGGTCCTACGAGCAGTACTTC. It encodes CASSPGGTGSYEQYF. The full variable domain, completed using reference TRBV7-2 and TRBJ2-7, is GAGVSQSPSNKVTEKGKDVELRCDPISGHTALYWYRQSLGQGLEFLIYFQGNSAPDKSGLPSDRFSAERTGGSVSTLTIQRTQQEDSAVYLCASSPGGTGSYEQYFGPGTRLTVT.

The chain couples TRBV7-3 to TRBJ2-1; 12 nucleotides match TRBD2. J was trimmed by 7 bases and V by 8 bases; bases with no gene match: 6. The germline gives CDR1 SGHTA, CDR2 FQGTGA. The CDR3 runs 14 residues. CDR3 sequence (DNA): TGTGCCAGCCGGAGGACTAGCGGGGTGAATGAGCAGTTCTTC. Encoded protein: CASRRTSGVNEQFF.

The V gene is TRBV6-5, the J gene TRBJ2-7; 8 bases agree with TRBD1. The CDR3 has 15 residues. From germline, CDR1 is MNHEY and CDR2 SVGAGI. After removal of 6 bases from V and 0 bases from J, the junction contained 7 bases not matched to a gene. The DNA of the CDR3 is TGTGCCAGCAGCCCCTACAGGGGGGTCTCCTACGAGCAGTACTTC. The encoded protein is CASSPYRGVSYEQYF.

This sequence joins TRBV19 and TRBJ1-5, with a weak D call TRBD1 (5 bases). Trimming removed 3 bases at V and 6 bases at J, with 15 bases between. The V gene's germline CDR1 is LNHDA and CDR2 SQIVND (reference sequence). The CDR3 totals 15 residues. CDR3 DNA sequence: TGTGCCAGTAGTATCCGTCGGGGGGATCGTCAGCCCCAGCATTTT. It yields the protein CASSIRRGDRQPQHF.

CDR3 sequence (DNA): TGTGCCTGGAGTGTACTTGGGACTAGCGGCACCGGGGAGCTGTTTTTT. Translated: CAWSVLGTSGTGELFF. V gene TRBV30 combines with J gene TRBJ2-2; 11 bases line up with TRBD2. The germline gives CDR1 GTSNPN, CDR2 SVGIG (reference sequence). The J segment lost 4 bases and the V segment lost 0 bases, leaving 4 bases of the junction unmatched. The CDR3 has 16 residues.

CDR3 sequence reads: CASSPGTGFSEQYF. For the CDR3, the DNA is TGTGCCAGCAGCCCCGGGACAGGGTTTAGCGAGCAGTACTTC. The chain combines TRBV5-8 with TRBJ2-7; 9 bases are shared with TRBD1. The CDR3 consists of 14 residues. Trimming removed 4 bases from V and 6 bases from J; junction bases left unmatched: 8. CDR1 is SGHTS and CDR2 is YDEGEE in the germline V gene.

This clone is judged medium-sized (0.01 to 0.1%). The rearrangement joins TRBV27 to TRBJ2-1, with D tentatively TRBD1 (6 bases). Deletions cut 6 bases from V and 4 bases from J, with 19 bases between. CDR3 length: 16 amino acids. The germline V gene has CDR1 MNHEY and CDR2 SMNVEV (reference sequence). The CDR3 reads CASSSIPGHPYNEQFF. The CDR3 bases are TGTGCCAGCAGCTCAATCCCGGGACATCCTTACAATGAGCAGTTCTTC.

The chain employs TRBV29-1 and TRBJ2-7; maybe TRBD1 (6 bases). There are 14 residues in the CDR3. V lost 6 bases to trimming and J lost 7 bases, with 22 bases between them. The V gene's germline CDR1 is SQVTM and CDR2 ANQGSEA. Here the CDR3 DNA reads TGCAGCGTAGGGACACAACCTAACGGCTGGGAGCAGTACTTC. It yields the protein CSVGTQPNGWEQYF.

The chain recombines TRBV7-2 with TRBJ2-3; 9 nucleotides line up with TRBD2. CDR1 is SGHTA, CDR2 FQGNSA, per germline. The CDR3 spans 16 residues. Trimming took 0 bases from V and 6 from J; bases not matched to a gene: 7. As DNA, the CDR3 is TGTGCCAGCAGCTTAGCCGGTGCGGGAGGGTTCGATACGCAGTATTTT. It codes for CASSLAGAGGFDTQYF. Combining the CDR3 with reference TRBV7-2 and TRBJ2-3 gives the whole variable domain GAGVSQSPSNKVTEKGKDVELRCDPISGHTALYWYRQSLGQGLEFLIYFQGNSAPDKSGLPSDRFSAERTGGSVSTLTIQRTQQEDSAVYLCASSLAGAGGFDTQYFGPGTRLTVL.

The chain couples TRBV5-5 to TRBJ2-7, with D hard to call. Germline assignment: CDR1 SGHKS and CDR2 YYEKEE (reference sequence). CDR3 length: 16 amino acids. V lost 0 bases to trimming and J lost 1 base, with 14 bases between them. CDR3 amino acids: CASSLAAALFSYEQYF. DNA for the CDR3: TGTGCCAGCAGCTTGGCTGCGGCCCTCTTTTCCTACGAGCAGTACTTC.

This chain links TRBV4-1 with TRBJ2-7; 11 bases are a match to TRBD2. This CDR3 spans 17 amino acids. In germline, CDR1 is MGHRA, CDR2 YSYEKL. With 2 bases clipped from V and 1 base from J, the junction kept 7 bases outside the gene matches. The CDR3 reads CASSQYLLAGGSYEQYF. The DNA for the CDR3 is TGCGCCAGCAGCCAATATCTCCTAGCGGGGGGATCCTACGAGCAGTACTTC.

The rearrangement uses TRBV13 and TRBJ1-1, with TRBD1 as a possible D gene (5 bases). The V gene's germline CDR1 is PRHDT and CDR2 FYEKMQ (reference sequence). V was shortened by 4 bases and J by 2 bases, with 8 bases between the two germline ends. The CDR3 length is 13 residues. The CDR3 coding sequence is TGTGCCAGCAGCTCTGACAGAAACACTGAAGCTTTCTTT. Translation: CASSSDRNTEAFF.

J is TRBJ1-2 and V is TRBV6-2 or TRBV6-3, with 10 nucleotides matching TRBD1. V shed 5 bases and J 7 bases; nucleotides not matched to a gene: 10. The CDR3 sequence is 15 residues long. Germline CDR1 MNHEY, CDR2 SVGEGT. The CDR3 nucleotides are TGTGCCAGCAGTCCCCACCGGGACAGGGGTACTGGCTACACCTTC. Protein sequence: CASSPHRDRGTGYTF.

This chain uses TRBV6-6 with TRBJ2-1, with TRBD1 as a possible D gene (6 bases). Germline V CDR1 and CDR2: MNHNY, SVGAGI (reference sequence). There are 14 residues in the CDR3. Trimming cost V 6 bases and J 5 bases, with 14 bases left between them. The CDR3 here is CASRWRQADNEQFF. CDR3 nucleotides: TGTGCCAGCAGGTGGCGACAGGCCGACAATGAGCAGTTCTTC.